The 2 T cell receptor beta chains given below trace back to one sample, sequenced in a study of OX40 agonist ivuxolimab in advanced cancers. Data came from immunoSEQ multiplex PCR; TCRdb stores just in-frame clones and leaves some out. Among around 90,000 clones listed, approximately 90% were seen once. Sequencing was performed on CD4+ or CD8+ T cells sorted from blood, taken in a trial of the OX40 agonist ivuxolimab. The receptors originated from an adult with an advanced solid tumor such as melanoma, head and neck, liver or kidney cancer.

This chain connects TRBV9 to TRBJ2-7, with 7 nucleotides matching TRBD2. Germline-derived CDR1 and CDR2 are SGDLS and YYNGEE. V shed 4 bases and J 3 bases; nucleotides not matched to a gene: 7. The CDR3 has 14 residues. The CDR3 region has the DNA TGTGCCAGCAGCTCCCGGGACTATTTCTACGAGCAGTACTTC. Translation: CASSSRDYFYEQYF.

The chain couples TRBV6-6 to TRBJ2-7; D uncertain. CDR3 length: 14 residues. Germline-derived CDR1 and CDR2 are MNHNY and SVGAGI (reference sequence). V lost 0 bases to trimming and J lost 4 bases, with 10 bases between them. The CDR3 protein is CASSYSSTLYEQYF. CDR3 bases: TGTGCCAGCAGTTACTCGTCAACCTTATACGAGCAGTACTTC.